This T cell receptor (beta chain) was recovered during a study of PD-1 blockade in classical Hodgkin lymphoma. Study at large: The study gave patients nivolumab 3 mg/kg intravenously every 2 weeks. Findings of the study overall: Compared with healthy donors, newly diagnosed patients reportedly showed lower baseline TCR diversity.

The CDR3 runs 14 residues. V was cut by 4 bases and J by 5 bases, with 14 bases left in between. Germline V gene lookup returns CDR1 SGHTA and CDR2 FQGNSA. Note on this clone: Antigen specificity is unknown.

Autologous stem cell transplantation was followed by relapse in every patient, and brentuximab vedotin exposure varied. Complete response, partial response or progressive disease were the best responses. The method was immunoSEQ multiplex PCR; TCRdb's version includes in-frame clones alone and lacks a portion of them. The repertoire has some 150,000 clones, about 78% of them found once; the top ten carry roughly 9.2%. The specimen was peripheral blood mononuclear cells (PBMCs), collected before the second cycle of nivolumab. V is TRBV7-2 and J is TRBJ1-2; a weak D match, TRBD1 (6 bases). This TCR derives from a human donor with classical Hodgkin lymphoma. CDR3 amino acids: CASSSLGRGYGYTF. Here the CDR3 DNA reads TGTGCCAGCAGCTCCTTAGGCAGGGGTTATGGCTACACCTTC.